This T cell receptor (beta chain) was recovered during a study of shared clonotypes between healthy human individuals. TCRdb's copy holds only in-frame clones and misses some; the assay was immunoSEQ multiplex PCR. The table has over 400,000 clones, roughly 95% seen once. Germline CDR1 reads MDHEN; CDR2 reads SYDVKM. Losses at the gene ends were 4 bases for V and 7 bases for J; bases not matched to a gene: 13. The CDR3 has 15 residues. The sample was naive CD4+ T cells sorted from blood. Subset meaning: CD45RA+ positively selected. This chain uses TRBV28 with TRBJ2-7; 7 bases are a match to TRBD2. The TCR was taken from a woman between 25 and 40 years old in good health. The CDR3 reads CASSYGASGRLEQYF. For the CDR3, the DNA is TGTGCCAGCAGTTATGGGGCTAGCGGTCGGTTGGAGCAGTACTTC.